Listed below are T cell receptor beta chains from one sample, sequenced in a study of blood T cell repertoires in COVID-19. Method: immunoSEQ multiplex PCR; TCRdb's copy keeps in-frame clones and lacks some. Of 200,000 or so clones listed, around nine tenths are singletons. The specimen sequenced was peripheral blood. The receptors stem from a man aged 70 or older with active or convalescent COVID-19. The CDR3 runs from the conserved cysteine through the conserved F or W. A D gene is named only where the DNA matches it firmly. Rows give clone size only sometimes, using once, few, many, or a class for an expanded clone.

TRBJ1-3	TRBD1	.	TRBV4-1	TGCGCCAGCAGCCAGGTATGGGACAGGACCGGTTTTAGGACCATATATTTT	CASSQVWDRTGFRTIYF
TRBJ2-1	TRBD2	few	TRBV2	TGTGCCAGCAATCGAGATCCGGGACTAGATCAGTTCTTC	CASNRDPGLDQFF
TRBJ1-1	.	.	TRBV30	TGTGCCTGGAGTGGTAGAGGAGGTACTGAAGCTTTCTTT	CAWSGRGGTEAFF
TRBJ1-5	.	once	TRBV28	TGTGCCAGCAGTCCCCTAGGGAGAAATAGCAATCAGCCCCAGCATTTT	CASSPLGRNSNQPQHF
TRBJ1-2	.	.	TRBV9	TGTGCCAGCAGCGTAGGCGAGACATTCTATGGCTACACCTTC	CASSVGETFYGYTF
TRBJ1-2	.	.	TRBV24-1	TGTGCCACCAGTCATAAGGCCGGAGCTAACTATGGCTACACCTTC	CATSHKAGANYGYTF
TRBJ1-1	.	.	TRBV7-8	TGTGCCAGCAGCCAAACAGGCTTAAGGACTGAAGCTTTCTTT	CASSQTGLRTEAFF
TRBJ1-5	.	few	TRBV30	TGTGCCTGGAGTGTAAATTCAGGTTATAGCAATCAGCCCCAGCATTTT	CAWSVNSGYSNQPQHF
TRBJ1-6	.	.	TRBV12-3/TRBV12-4	TGTGCCAGCAGGTCAGGAGGATCACCCCTCCACTTT	CASRSGGSPLHF
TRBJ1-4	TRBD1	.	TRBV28	TGTGCCAGCTCGTACAGGGGGGGGGATGAAAAACTGTTTTTT	CASSYRGGDEKLFF
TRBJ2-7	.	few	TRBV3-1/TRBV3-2	TGTGCCAGCAGCTCTGGGGGCAGGGCTCCCCGCGAGCAGTACTTC	CASSSGGRAPREQYF
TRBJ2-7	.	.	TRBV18	TGTGCCAGCTCACCACGGGCTGCCTCCGGCGAGCAGTACTTC	CASSPRAASGEQYF
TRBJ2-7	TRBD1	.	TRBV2	TGTGCCAGCAGTGAAAACAGGGGCCCCTACGAGCAGTACTTC	CASSENRGPYEQYF
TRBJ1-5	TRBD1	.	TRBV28	TGTGCCAGCAGTTTGTGGACAGGGAATGGCAATCAGCCCCAGCATTTT	CASSLWTGNGNQPQHF
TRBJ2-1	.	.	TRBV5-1	TGCGCCAGCAGCGTATTAAATAACAATGAGCAGTTCTTC	CASSVLNNNEQFF
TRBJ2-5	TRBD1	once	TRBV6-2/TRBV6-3	TGTGCCAGCAGTTACTCAACAGGGGGCGTCCAAGAGACCCAGTACTTC	CASSYSTGGVQETQYF
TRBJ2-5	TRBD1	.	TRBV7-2	TGTGCCAGCAGCCCGGGACAGGTCCGCGAGACCCAGTACTTC	CASSPGQVRETQYF